These 22 T cell receptor beta chains share one sample of origin, sequenced in a study of cytomegalovirus exposure and HLA in healthy donors. The PCR had 60 Vbeta and 13 Jbeta primers. Sequenced by immunoSEQ multiplex PCR; TCRdb stores in-frame clones only, minus some. The table has over 65,000 clones, around 85% seen once. What was sequenced was PBMCs. The origin of the receptors is a human donor in good health.

This clone was seen more than once but under ten times. The germline gene is not matched at one end of the junction; a read error may be the cause. The chain employs TRBV6-5 and TRBJ1-2; D may be TRBD1 (6 bases). The germline V gene has CDR1 MNHEY and CDR2 SVGAGI. This CDR3 region has 12 residues. In DNA form, the CDR3 reads TGTGCCAGCAGTTACCCGGGGGGGGACAACTCGTTC. Amino acid sequence: CASSYPGGDNSF.

The chain links TRBV7-2 to TRBJ1-6; 11 bases line up with TRBD1. CDR3 length: 16 residues. After removal of 5 bases from V and 11 bases from J, the junction contained 11 bases not matched to a gene. Germline loops: CDR1 SGHTA, CDR2 FQGNSA. CDR3 DNA: TGTGCCAGCAGCCCCGGACAGGGGGCCTATCCTCCACCCCTCCACTTT. Translating it yields CASSPGQGAYPPPLHF. The whole variable domain, remainder taken from reference TRBV7-2 and TRBJ1-6, is GAGVSQSPSNKVTEKGKDVELRCDPISGHTALYWYRQSLGQGLEFLIYFQGNSAPDKSGLPSDRFSAERTGGSVSTLTIQRTQQEDSAVYLCASSPGQGAYPPPLHFGNGTRLTVT.

This clone was detected once. J is TRBJ2-3 and V is TRBV6-6; D may be TRBD2 (6 bases). V shed 6 bases and J shed 9 bases, with 16 bases lying between them. CDR3 size: 13 residues. Germline V gene data show CDR1 as MNHNY and CDR2 as SVGAGI (reference sequence). The CDR3 is CASRSTSSGTQYF. The CDR3 bases are TGTGCCAGCAGATCTACTAGCTCAGGCACGCAGTATTTT.

V is TRBV6-6 and J is TRBJ1-1; weak D call: TRBD1 (5 bases). CDR1 is MNHNY and CDR2 is SVGAGI in the germline V gene (reference sequence). CDR3 size: 14 residues. The V end was cut by 7 bases, the J end by 6 bases, with 18 bases between. The DNA of the CDR3 is TGTGCCAGCACCTACCCCGGGGGTTTCTCTGAAGCTTTCTTT. Translating it yields CASTYPGGFSEAFF.

This sequence joins TRBV4-1 and TRBJ1-5, with D perhaps matching TRBD1 (6 bases). The germline V gene encodes CDR1 MGHRA and CDR2 YSYEKL. The CDR3 totals 17 residues. Deletions cut 3 bases from V and 1 base from J, with 16 bases between. CDR3 in DNA: TGCGCCAGCAGCCAGGCCGGAACAGGGTCAAGCAATCAGCCCCAGCATTTT. Amino acid sequence: CASSQAGTGSSNQPQHF.

The chain has TRBV29-1 and TRBJ2-3; maybe TRBD2 (6 bases). Germline assignment: CDR1 SQVTM and CDR2 ANQGSEA. Trimming left V 5 bases short and J 9 bases short, with 12 bases between. The CDR3 totals 11 residues. The CDR3 is CSVFRDWTQYF. DNA of the CDR3: TGCAGCGTTTTCCGGGACTGGACGCAGTATTTT.

This clone was picked up a small number of times. This rearrangement joins TRBV11-3 to TRBJ2-1; TRBD2 aligns across 7 bases. The V and J ends lost 5 bases and 4 bases, in that order; junction bases with no gene match: 5. Germline CDR1 reads SGHNT; CDR2 reads YENEEA. The CDR3 sequence is 14 residues long. CDR3 sequence reads: CASSKGTTYNEQFF. The CDR3 nucleotides read TGTGCCAGCAGCAAGGGGACTACTTACAATGAGCAGTTCTTC. The full variable domain, with the rest looked up from reference TRBV11-3 and TRBJ2-1, is EAGVVQSPRYKIIEKKQPVAFWCNPISGHNTLYWYLQNLGQGPELLIRYENEEAVDDSQLPKDRFSAERLKGVDSTLKIQPAELGDSAVYLCASSKGTTYNEQFFGPGTRLTVL.

The V gene is TRBV27, the J gene TRBJ2-1; tentatively, D is TRBD1 (5 bases). Germline CDR1 reads MNHEY; CDR2 reads SMNVEV (reference sequence). The CDR3 spans 15 residues. Deletions cut 2 bases from V and 7 bases from J, with 15 bases between. This chain's CDR3 is CASSLQGKLWNEQFF. The CDR3 region has the DNA TGTGCCAGCAGTTTACAGGGTAAACTATGGAATGAGCAGTTCTTC.

The chain has TRBV2 and TRBJ2-3; the match to TRBD1 covers 10 bases. The CDR3 runs 16 residues. Germline V gene lookup returns CDR1 SNHLY and CDR2 FYNNEI. The V and J ends lost 4 bases and 3 bases, in that order; junction bases with no gene match: 7. The CDR3, as DNA: TGTGCCAGCAGTGGTGGGACAGGGGTTGGGACAGATACGCAGTATTTT. Translated, it gives CASSGGTGVGTDTQYF.

The genes are TRBV5-1 and TRBJ2-7; 11 nucleotides line up with TRBD1. Per germline, CDR1 SGHRS and CDR2 YFSETQ. This CDR3 region has 16 residues. After removal of 3 bases from V and 0 bases from J, the junction contained 5 bases not matched to a gene. CDR3 DNA: TGCGCCAGCAGCTCTCTGGGGACAGGGGGCTCCTACGAGCAGTACTTC. Protein sequence: CASSSLGTGGSYEQYF.

V gene TRBV9 combines with J gene TRBJ2-2; TRBD2 matches 8 bases. The germline gives CDR1 SGDLS, CDR2 YYNGEE. This CDR3 spans 14 amino acids. The trim removed 7 bases at V and 6 bases at J, leaving 8 bases unmatched. This chain's CDR3 is CASGVGGAAGELFF. CDR3 bases: TGTGCCAGCGGTGTCGGGGGGGCGGCCGGGGAGCTGTTTTTT.

V is TRBV11-2 and J is TRBJ2-3; tentatively, D is TRBD2 (6 bases). The V gene's germline CDR1 is SGHAT and CDR2 FQNNGV. This CDR3 is built from 15 residues. V lost 5 bases, J lost 2 bases, and 14 bases lay in between. The DNA of the CDR3 is TGTGCCAGCAGCCCGCTAGCGTCCCTCACAGATACGCAGTATTTT. Protein: CASSPLASLTDTQYF.

The chain uses TRBV5-1 and TRBJ2-7; D is unclear. Trimming shortened V by 0 bases and J by 5 bases, and 12 bases separated the two germline ends. The CDR3 has 14 residues. The V gene's germline CDR1 is SGHRS and CDR2 YFSETQ. The CDR3 coding sequence is TGCGCCAGCAGCTTGGACCTGAGCCCGGACGAGCAGTACTTC. It yields the protein CASSLDLSPDEQYF.

This chain connects TRBV11-2 to TRBJ1-3, with unresolved D. With 1 base removed from V and 1 base from J, the gap between germline ends came to 8 bases. The CDR3 runs to 15 residues. Germline V gene sequence: CDR1 SGHAT, CDR2 FQNNGV. The CDR3 region is CASSLAVFSGNTIYF. The DNA of the CDR3 is TGTGCCAGCAGCTTAGCCGTGTTTTCTGGAAACACCATATATTTT.

J is TRBJ1-1 and V is TRBV9; 7 positions match TRBD1. The CDR3 totals 16 residues. V lost 4 bases, J lost 10 bases, and 19 bases stayed unmatched. Germline V gives CDR1 SGDLS, CDR2 YYNGEE. The CDR3 reads CASSTSGTAISGVAFF. The CDR3 DNA follows: TGTGCCAGCAGCACGTCCGGGACAGCCATCTCAGGAGTAGCTTTCTTT.

The V gene is TRBV14, the J gene TRBJ2-2; the D gene is possibly TRBD1 (5 bases). Germline V CDR1 and CDR2: SGHDN, FVKESK. This CDR3 contains 13 residues. The V end was cut by 6 bases, the J end by 6 bases, with 11 bases between. CDR3 protein: CASRGVHAGELFF. CDR3 nucleotide sequence: TGTGCCAGCAGAGGGGTCCATGCCGGGGAGCTGTTTTTT.

This clone has only one observation. The gene calls are TRBV9 and TRBJ1-6, with 12 bases fitting TRBD1. V shed 2 bases and J 10 bases; nucleotides not matched to a gene: 4. Germline loops: CDR1 SGDLS, CDR2 YYNGEE. The CDR3 sequence is 15 residues long. The CDR3 coding sequence is TGTGCCAGCAGCGTCGGGACAGGGGGCGGATCACCCCTCCACTTT. This codes for CASSVGTGGGSPLHF.

CDR3 sequence (DNA): TGTGCCAGCAGCCAACGGGACTTTCAGGGCACAGATACGCAGTATTTT. Amino acids: CASSQRDFQGTDTQYF. The chain carries TRBV14 and TRBJ2-3; D is perhaps TRBD2 (6 bases). Germline-derived CDR1 and CDR2 are SGHDN and FVKESK. Trimming cost V 2 bases and J 1 base, with 13 bases left between them. This CDR3 is 16 amino acids long.

V usage is TRBV27 and J usage is TRBJ1-3; D ambiguous. CDR3 size: 14 residues. Germline V gives CDR1 MNHEY, CDR2 SMNVEV (reference sequence). V lost 4 bases and J 0 bases, leaving 7 bases between the germline ends. The CDR3 DNA is TGTGCCAGCAGTTCCGTATCCTCTGGAAACACCATATATTTT. This codes for CASSSVSSGNTIYF.

The table lists this clone with a count of one. The CDR3 region is CASSEEGQERGTEAFF. Written as DNA, the CDR3 is TGTGCCAGCAGTGAAGAGGGACAGGAGAGGGGAACTGAAGCTTTCTTT. J is TRBJ1-1 and V is TRBV25-1; 8 nucleotides line up with TRBD1. The V gene end was trimmed by 2 bases and the J gene end by 5 bases; junction bases not matched to a gene: 10. Germline CDR1 MGHDK, CDR2 SYGVNS. This CDR3 region has 16 residues.

The V and J genes are TRBV19 and TRBJ2-5, with D unclear. V dropped 1 base and J dropped 6 bases, with 3 bases sitting between them. The CDR3 is 11 residues long. Germline V lookup: CDR1 LNHDA, CDR2 SQIVND (reference sequence). The CDR3 nucleotides are TGTGCCAGTAGTATAGCCAAGACCCAGTACTTC. Encoded protein: CASSIAKTQYF.

The genes are TRBV9 and TRBJ2-5; D might be TRBD2 (6 bases). Germline-derived CDR1 and CDR2 are SGDLS and YYNGEE. Trimming stripped 3 bases from V and 6 bases from J, with 12 bases between. The CDR3 has 13 amino acids. The CDR3 region is CASSGGDSQTQYF. CDR3 nucleotides: TGTGCCAGCAGCGGGGGGGATAGCCAGACCCAGTACTTC. The complete variable domain, with remaining parts taken from reference TRBV9 and TRBJ2-5, reads DSGVTQTPKHLITATGQRVTLRCSPRSGDLSVYWYQQSLDQGLQFLIQYYNGEERAKGNILERFSAQQFPDLHSELNLSSLELGDSALYFCASSGGDSQTQYFGPGTRLLVL.